This TCR beta chain was captured in a study of T cell changes during pregnancy in multiple sclerosis (dated by TCRdb to the late 2010s). About the investigation overall: Changes in the T cell repertoire over the course of pregnancy were examined in this study in women with multiple sclerosis.

Measured from the cysteine to the phenylalanine, the CDR3 is 12 residues long. The CDR3 DNA has 36 bases and is translated from base 1. V gives up 1 base and J gives up 9 bases, and the segment between their germline ends measures 6 bases. For CDR1 and CDR2, the germline V gene (reference sequence) lists LNHDA and SQIVND. The library relied on the immunoSEQ multiplex PCR assay. The immuneACCESS repertoire file appears here via TCRdb, limited to in-frame rearrangements. These files lack a portion of the clones; in checked studies, under half of the deficit traces to unresolved V genes, and the cause of the others is not known. The sample table contains under 110,000 clones; only one count was recorded for 91% of them. The leading ten clones occupy around 3.1% of the sample. This clone was recorded once. Which antigen it targets is not known. Base qualities are not provided; no much larger clone lies one nucleotide away.

This TCR was recovered from a female donor with multiple sclerosis, enrolled in a pregnancy study. The chain employs TRBV19 and TRBJ2-2; there is no confident call for the D gene. Sequencing used peripheral blood, obtained in the second trimester of pregnancy. The DNA is TGTGCCAGTAGTATAGGCGCCTGGGAGCTGTTTTTT. This yields the protein CASSIGAWELFF. This CDR3, with the reference TRBV19 and TRBJ2-2 proteins standing in past its ends, gives the full variable domain DGGITQSPKYLFRKEGQNVTLSCEQNLNHDAMYWYRQDPGQGLRLIYYSQIVNDFQKGDIAEGYSVSREKKESFPLTVTSAQKNPTAFYLCASSIGAWELFFGEGSRLTVL.